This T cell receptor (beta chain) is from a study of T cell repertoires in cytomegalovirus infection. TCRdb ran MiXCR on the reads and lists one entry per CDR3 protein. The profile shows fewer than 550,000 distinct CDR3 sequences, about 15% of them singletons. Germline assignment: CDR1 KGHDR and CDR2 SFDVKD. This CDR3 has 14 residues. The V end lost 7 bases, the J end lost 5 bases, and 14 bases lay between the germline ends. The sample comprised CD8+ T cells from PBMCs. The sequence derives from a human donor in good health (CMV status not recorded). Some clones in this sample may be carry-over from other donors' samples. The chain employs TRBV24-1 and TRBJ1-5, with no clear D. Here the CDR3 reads CATSPPGLDQPQHF. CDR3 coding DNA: TGTGCCACCAGCCCCCCAGGCCTCGATCAGCCCCAGCATTTT.